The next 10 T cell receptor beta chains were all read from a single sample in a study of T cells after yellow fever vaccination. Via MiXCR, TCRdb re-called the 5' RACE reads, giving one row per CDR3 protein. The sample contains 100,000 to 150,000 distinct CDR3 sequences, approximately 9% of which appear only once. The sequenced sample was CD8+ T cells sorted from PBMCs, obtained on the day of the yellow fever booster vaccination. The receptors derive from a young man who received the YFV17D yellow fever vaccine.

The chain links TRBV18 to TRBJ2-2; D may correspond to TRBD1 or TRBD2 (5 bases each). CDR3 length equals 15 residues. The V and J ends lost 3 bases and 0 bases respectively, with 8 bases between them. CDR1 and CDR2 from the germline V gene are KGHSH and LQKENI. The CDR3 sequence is CASSPGVPNTGELFF. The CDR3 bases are TGTGCCAGCTCACCGGGGGTCCCGAACACCGGGGAGCTGTTTTTT.

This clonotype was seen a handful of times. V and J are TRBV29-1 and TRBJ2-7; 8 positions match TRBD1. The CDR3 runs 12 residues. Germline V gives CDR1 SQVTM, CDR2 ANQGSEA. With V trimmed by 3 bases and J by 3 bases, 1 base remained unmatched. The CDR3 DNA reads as TGCAGCGTTGAGACAGGGGACTACGAGCAGTACTTC. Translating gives CSVETGDYEQYF.

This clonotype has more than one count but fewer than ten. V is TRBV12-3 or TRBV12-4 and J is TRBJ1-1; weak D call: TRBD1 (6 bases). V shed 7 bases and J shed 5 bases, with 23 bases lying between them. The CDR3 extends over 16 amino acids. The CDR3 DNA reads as TGTGCCAGCAAGATACAGGGTTGGGGAGGGAGGACTGAAGCTTTCTTT. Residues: CASKIQGWGGRTEAFF.

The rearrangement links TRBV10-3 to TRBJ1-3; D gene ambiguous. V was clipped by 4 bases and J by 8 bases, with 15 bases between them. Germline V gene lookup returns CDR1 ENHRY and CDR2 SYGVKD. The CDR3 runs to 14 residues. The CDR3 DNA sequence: TGTGCCATCAGTGCTGGGGTCGGGGAAGACACCATATATTTT. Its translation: CAISAGVGEDTIYF.

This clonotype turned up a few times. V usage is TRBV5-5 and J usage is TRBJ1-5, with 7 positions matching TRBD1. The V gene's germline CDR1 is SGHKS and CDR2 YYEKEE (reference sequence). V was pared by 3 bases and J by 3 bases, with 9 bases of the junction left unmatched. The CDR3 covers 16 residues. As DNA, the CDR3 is TGTGCCAGCAGCTCTTCACTGGGACAGTACAATCAGCCCCAGCATTTT. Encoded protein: CASSSSLGQYNQPQHF.

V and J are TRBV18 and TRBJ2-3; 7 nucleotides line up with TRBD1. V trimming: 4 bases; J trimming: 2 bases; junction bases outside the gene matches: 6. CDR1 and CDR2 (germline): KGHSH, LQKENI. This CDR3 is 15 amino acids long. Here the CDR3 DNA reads TGTGCCAGCTCACTCGGGACAGTAATCACAGATACGCAGTATTTT. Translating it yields CASSLGTVITDTQYF.

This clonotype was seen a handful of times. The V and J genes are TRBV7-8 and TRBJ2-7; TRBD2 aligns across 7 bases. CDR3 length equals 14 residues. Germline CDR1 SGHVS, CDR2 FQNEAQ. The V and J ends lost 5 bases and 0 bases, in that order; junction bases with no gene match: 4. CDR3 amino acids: CASSQSGGSYEQYV. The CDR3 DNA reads TGTGCCAGCAGCCAATCGGGGGGCTCCTACGAGCAGTACGTC.

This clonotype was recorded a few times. The CDR3 loop reads CASSYYAPGELFF. DNA of the CDR3: TGTGCCAGCAGTTACTATGCTCCCGGGGAGCTGTTTTTT. The rearrangement links TRBV6-2 or TRBV6-3 to TRBJ2-2; no reliable D call. V lost 1 base to trimming and J lost 6 bases, with 6 bases between them. The germline V gene encodes CDR1 MNHEY and CDR2 SVGEGT. CDR3 size: 13 residues.

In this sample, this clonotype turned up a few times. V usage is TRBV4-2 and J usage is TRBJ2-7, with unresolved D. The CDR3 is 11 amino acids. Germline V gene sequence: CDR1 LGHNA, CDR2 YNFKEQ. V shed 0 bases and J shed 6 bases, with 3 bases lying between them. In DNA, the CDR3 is TGTGCCAGCAGCCAAGATGCCGAGCAGTACTTC. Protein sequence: CASSQDAEQYF.

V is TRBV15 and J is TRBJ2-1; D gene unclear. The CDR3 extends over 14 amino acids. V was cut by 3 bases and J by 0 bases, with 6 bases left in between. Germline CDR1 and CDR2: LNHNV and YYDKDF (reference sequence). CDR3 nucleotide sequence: TGTGCCACCAGCAGTCAGAGCTCCTACAATGAGCAGTTCTTC. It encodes CATSSQSSYNEQFF.